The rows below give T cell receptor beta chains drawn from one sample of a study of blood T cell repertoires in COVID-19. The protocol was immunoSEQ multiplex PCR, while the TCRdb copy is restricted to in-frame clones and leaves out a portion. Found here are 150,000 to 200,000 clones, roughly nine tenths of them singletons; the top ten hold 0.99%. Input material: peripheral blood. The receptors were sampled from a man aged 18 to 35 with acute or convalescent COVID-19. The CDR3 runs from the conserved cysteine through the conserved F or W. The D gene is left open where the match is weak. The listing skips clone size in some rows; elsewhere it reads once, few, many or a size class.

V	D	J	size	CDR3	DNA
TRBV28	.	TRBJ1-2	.	CASRATGREGYTF	TGTGCCAGCAGAGCAACAGGGCGTGAGGGCTACACCTTC
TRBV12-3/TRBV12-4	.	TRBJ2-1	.	CASTRTGGNEQFF	TGTGCCAGCACCCGGACAGGAGGGAATGAGCAGTTCTTC
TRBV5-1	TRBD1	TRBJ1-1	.	CASSLEGQGAGTEAFF	TGCGCCAGCAGCTTGGAGGGACAGGGGGCGGGGACTGAAGCTTTCTTT
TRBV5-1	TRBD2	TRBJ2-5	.	CASSPGLASAETQYF	TGCGCCAGCAGCCCGGGACTAGCGTCTGCGGAGACCCAGTACTTC
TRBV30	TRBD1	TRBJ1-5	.	CAMDRGYNQPQHF	TGTGCCATGGACAGGGGATACAATCAGCCCCAGCATTTT
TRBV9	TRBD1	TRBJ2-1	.	CASSVGTGGGYEQFF	TGTGCCAGCAGCGTAGGGACAGGGGGCGGCTATGAGCAGTTCTTC
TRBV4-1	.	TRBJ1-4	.	CASSFGDRDNEKLFF	TGCGCCAGCAGCTTTGGAGACAGAGATAATGAAAAACTGTTTTTT
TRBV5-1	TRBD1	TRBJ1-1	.	CASSWGQVNTEAFF	TGCGCCAGCAGCTGGGGACAGGTGAACACTGAAGCTTTCTTT
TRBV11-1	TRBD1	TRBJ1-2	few	CASSLYQTGNYGYTF	TGTGCCAGCAGCTTATACCAGACAGGGAACTATGGCTACACCTTC
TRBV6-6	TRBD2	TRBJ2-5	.	CASSRRGTQQTQYF	TGTGCCAGCAGTAGGCGGGGGACCCAGCAGACCCAGTACTTC
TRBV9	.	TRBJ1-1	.	CASSVDPGGPTEAFF	TGTGCCAGCAGCGTAGACCCCGGGGGTCCCACTGAAGCTTTCTTT
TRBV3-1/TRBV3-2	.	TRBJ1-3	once	CASTRAGGSGNTIYF	TGTGCCAGCACGAGGGCGGGGGGCTCTGGAAACACCATATATTTT
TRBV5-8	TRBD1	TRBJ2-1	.	CASSPETGMGNNEQFF	TGTGCCAGCAGCCCCGAGACAGGGATGGGGAACAATGAGCAGTTCTTC
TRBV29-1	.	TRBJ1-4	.	CSVYTGEKLFF	TGCAGCGTTTATACAGGAGAAAAACTGTTTTTT
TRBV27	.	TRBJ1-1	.	CASSPGLQGAEAFF	TGTGCCAGCAGTCCGGGCCTCCAGGGTGCTGAAGCTTTCTTT
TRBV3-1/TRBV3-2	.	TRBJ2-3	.	CASSQELGTGTDTQYF	TGTGCCAGCAGCCAAGAATTAGGGACTGGCACAGATACGCAGTATTTT
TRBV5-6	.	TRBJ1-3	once	CASSLPGGNTIYF	TGTGCCAGCAGCTTACCGGGTGGAAACACCATATATTTT
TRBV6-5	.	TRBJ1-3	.	CASSYAGGNTIYF	TGTGCCAGCAGTTACGCCGGGGGAAACACCATATATTTT
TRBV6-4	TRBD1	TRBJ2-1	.	CASSDSQGAGSNEQFF	TGTGCCAGCAGTGACTCGCAGGGGGCGGGTTCGAATGAGCAGTTCTTC
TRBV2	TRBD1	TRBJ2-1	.	CASSGPTGRGGNEQFF	TGTGCCAGCAGTGGCCCGACAGGGCGAGGCGGGAATGAGCAGTTCTTC
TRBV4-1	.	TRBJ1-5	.	CASSQDTATNQPQHF	TGCGCCAGCAGCCAAGATACCGCGACTAATCAGCCCCAGCATTTT
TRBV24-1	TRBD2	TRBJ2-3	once	CATSDARTSGGSTDTQYF	TGTGCCACCAGTGATGCCCGTACTAGCGGGGGAAGCACAGATACGCAGTATTTT
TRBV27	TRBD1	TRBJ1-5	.	CASSPDRVGNQPQHF	TGTGCCAGCAGTCCGGACAGGGTGGGCAATCAGCCCCAGCATTTT
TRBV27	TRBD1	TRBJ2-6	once	CASSPGQDFYSGANVLTF	TGTGCCAGCAGTCCCGGACAGGACTTTTACTCTGGGGCCAACGTCCTGACTTTC
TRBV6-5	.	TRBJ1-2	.	CASRHDYNSHGYTF	TGTGCCAGCAGGCACGACTACAATTCCCATGGCTACACCTTC
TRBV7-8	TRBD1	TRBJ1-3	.	CASSLSGGVPGNTIYF	TGTGCCAGCAGCTTATCAGGGGGTGTACCTGGAAACACCATATATTTT
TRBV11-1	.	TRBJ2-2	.	CASSGHRVNTGELFF	TGTGCCAGCAGCGGGCACAGGGTAAACACCGGGGAGCTGTTTTTT
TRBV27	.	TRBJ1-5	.	CASSRTTGHPCSNQPQHF	TGTGCCAGCAGTCGGACTACCGGACACCCTTGTAGCAATCAGCCCCAGCATTTT
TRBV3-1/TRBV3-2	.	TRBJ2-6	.	CASSQTLQGGSGANVLTF	TGTGCCAGCAGCCAAACCCTCCAGGGAGGCTCTGGGGCCAACGTCCTGACTTTC
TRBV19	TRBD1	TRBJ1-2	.	CASYRGLYGYTF	TGTGCCTCATACAGGGGGCTCTATGGCTACACCTTC
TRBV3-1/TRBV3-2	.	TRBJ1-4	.	CASSQVKGRGGEKLFF	TGTGCCAGCAGCCAAGTCAAAGGAAGGGGAGGAGAAAAACTGTTTTTT
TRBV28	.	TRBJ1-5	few	CASGLSGNKPQHF	TGTGCCAGCGGACTCTCGGGGAACAAACCCCAGCATTTT
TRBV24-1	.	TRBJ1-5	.	CATRSGGNQPQHF	TGTGCCACTAGATCGGGGGGGAATCAGCCCCAGCATTTT
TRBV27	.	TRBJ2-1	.	CASSRDGTYTYNEQFF	TGTGCCAGCAGTCGCGACGGGACATATACGTACAATGAGCAGTTCTTC
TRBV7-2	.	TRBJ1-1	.	CASSFGSRGHTEAFF	TGTGCCAGCAGCTTTGGGTCCCGCGGCCACACTGAAGCTTTCTTT
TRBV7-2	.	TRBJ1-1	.	CASSFGGSVRNTEAFF	TGTGCCAGCAGCTTCGGGGGGAGCGTCCGGAACACTGAAGCTTTCTTT
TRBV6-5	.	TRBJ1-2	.	CATRSGNYGYTF	TGTGCCACCAGATCAGGGAACTATGGCTACACCTTC
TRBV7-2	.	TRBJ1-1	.	CASSPTAGRNTEAFF	TGTGCCAGCAGCCCAACCGCGGGACGTAACACTGAAGCTTTCTTT
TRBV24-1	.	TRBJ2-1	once	CATSDDYSSYNEQFF	TGTGCCACCAGTGATGACTATAGCTCCTACAATGAGCAGTTCTTC
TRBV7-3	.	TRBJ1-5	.	CASSLRGAGKESNQPQHF	TGTGCCAGCAGCTTACGGGGGGCGGGGAAGGAGAGCAATCAGCCCCAGCATTTT
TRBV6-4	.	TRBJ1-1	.	CASSERFNTEAFF	TGTGCCAGCAGTGAGCGGTTCAACACTGAAGCTTTCTTT
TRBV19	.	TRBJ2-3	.	CASSLALSTDTQYF	TGTGCCAGTAGCTTAGCGCTTAGCACAGATACGCAGTATTTT
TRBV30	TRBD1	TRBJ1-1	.	CAWLRTGGYDEAFF	TGTGCCTGGCTTCGGACAGGGGGTTATGATGAAGCTTTCTTT
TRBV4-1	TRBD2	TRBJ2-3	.	CASSPLGTRGTDTQYF	TGCGCCAGCAGCCCTCTCGGGACTAGAGGCACAGATACGCAGTATTTT
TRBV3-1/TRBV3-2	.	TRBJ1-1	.	CASSQDTRVFF	TGTGCCAGCAGCCAAGATACGCGAGTATTCTTT